The next 6 T cell receptor beta chains were all read from a single sample in a study of T cell responses to AZD1222 COVID-19 vaccine. Clones were read by immunoSEQ multiplex PCR, and TCRdb kept only the in-frame ones, dropping some. There are about 130,000 clones in the sample; about 92% occur only once, and roughly 9% lies in the top ten. The starting material was peripheral blood, obtained on day 0 of AZD1222 vaccination. The receptors stem from an adult in good health.

J is TRBJ2-1 and V is TRBV11-2; D uncertain. The germline gives CDR1 SGHAT, CDR2 FQNNGV. This CDR3 has 15 amino acids. V lost 6 bases and J lost 4, with 16 bases in between. The CDR3 loop reads CASRLPGAGYNEQFF. The CDR3 nucleotides read TGTGCCAGCAGGCTCCCAGGAGCCGGATACAATGAGCAGTTCTTC.

The genes are TRBV4-3 and TRBJ1-2; D uncertain. Trimming took off 2 bases at V and 6 bases at J, with 10 bases between the two ends. CDR1 LGHNA and CDR2 YSLEER come from the germline V gene. CDR3 length: 13 amino acids. The CDR3 region is CASSQFPTDGYTF. For the CDR3, the DNA is TGCGCCAGCAGCCAATTTCCCACGGATGGCTACACCTTC.

The rearrangement uses TRBV9 and TRBJ2-1; D unresolved. CDR1 is SGDLS, CDR2 YYNGEE, per germline. The CDR3 sequence is 12 residues long. Between the trimmed V and J ends, which lost 3 bases and 6 bases, there was a span of 7 bases. The CDR3 is CASSADLNEQFF. CDR3 bases: TGTGCCAGCAGCGCAGATCTCAATGAGCAGTTCTTC.

V gene TRBV19 combines with J gene TRBJ1-5; 9 bases fit TRBD1. Losses at the gene ends were 5 bases for V and 6 bases for J; bases not matched to a gene: 5. Germline V gene sequence: CDR1 LNHDA, CDR2 SQIVND (reference sequence). CDR3 length equals 14 residues. CDR3 nucleotide sequence: TGTGCCAGTAGTTTGGGGACAGGGAGTCAGCCCCAGCATTTT. This encodes CASSLGTGSQPQHF.

The chain couples TRBV12-5 to TRBJ2-6, with 8 bases aligning to TRBD2. The trim removed 5 bases at V and 3 bases at J, leaving 12 bases unmatched. The length of the CDR3 is 18 residues. The germline V gene has CDR1 LGHNT and CDR2 FRNRAP. CDR3 nucleotide sequence: TGTGCTAGTGGTCCGACCCCGCGGGGGGAGTTTGGGGCCAACGTCCTGACTTTC. Translated, it gives CASGPTPRGEFGANVLTF.

V and J are TRBV6-2 or TRBV6-3 and TRBJ2-3; 12 positions match TRBD2. CDR1 and CDR2 from the germline V gene are MNHEY and SVGEGT. This CDR3 contains 17 residues. Unmatched junction bases numbered 11, after V lost 5 bases and J lost 5 bases. Here the CDR3 reads CASSPNLAGGPGDTQYF. The CDR3 nucleotides read TGTGCCAGCAGTCCCAATCTAGCGGGGGGGCCCGGAGATACGCAGTATTTT.